The 18 T cell receptor beta chains in this list originate from one sample, sequenced in a study of cytomegalovirus exposure and HLA in healthy donors. Use of 60 Vbeta and 13 Jbeta primers characterized the PCR. Sequenced by immunoSEQ multiplex PCR; TCRdb stores in-frame clones only, minus some. The sample holds 150,000 to 200,000 clones, roughly four fifths seen once. Sequencing was performed on PBMCs. The origin of the receptors is a man between 18 and 29 years old in good health and CMV-seronegative.

This clone was counted a few times. The chain links TRBV11-3 to TRBJ2-7, with D perhaps matching TRBD1 (6 bases). CDR3 length: 15 residues. V lost 1 base and J 3 bases, leaving 13 bases between the germline ends. CDR1 and CDR2 (germline): SGHNT, YENEEA. The CDR3 nucleotides are TGTGCCAGCAGCTTAGCAGGGGATGCGGGCTACGAGCAGTACTTC. Its translation: CASSLAGDAGYEQYF. Full variable domain (rest looked up from reference TRBV11-3 and TRBJ2-7): EAGVVQSPRYKIIEKKQPVAFWCNPISGHNTLYWYLQNLGQGPELLIRYENEEAVDDSQLPKDRFSAERLKGVDSTLKIQPAELGDSAVYLCASSLAGDAGYEQYFGPGTRLTVT.

Comments on this clone: Within the sample, other DNA sequences also encode this same CDR3. The chain is built from TRBV29-1 and TRBJ2-7; 8 bases line up with TRBD1. V shed 8 bases, J shed 2 bases, and the junction held 14 bases outside the gene matches. The germline V gene has CDR1 SQVTM and CDR2 ANQGSEA. The CDR3 is made up of 15 amino acids. The CDR3 loop reads CSYRTGTTSAYEQYF. CDR3 sequence (DNA): TGCAGCTATAGGACAGGGACAACTAGTGCCTACGAGCAGTACTTC.

V is TRBV7-9 and J is TRBJ2-1; D call uncertain. The CDR3 extends over 18 amino acids. The V end lost 2 bases, the J end lost 6 bases, and 23 bases lay between the germline ends. Germline V gene sequence: CDR1 SEHNR, CDR2 FQNEAQ (reference sequence). CDR3 amino acids: CASSLRTGATRVPNEQFF. The CDR3 DNA reads as TGTGCCAGCAGCTTACGTACTGGAGCTACCCGAGTCCCCAATGAGCAGTTCTTC.

The chain employs TRBV2 and TRBJ2-5, with 8 positions matching TRBD2. The germline CDR1 and CDR2 sequences are SNHLY and FYNNEI. With V trimmed by 0 bases and J by 0 bases, 15 bases remained unmatched. The length of the CDR3 is 20 residues. The CDR3 DNA sequence: TGTGCCAGCAGTGAAGCGGGCCCACTAGCGGACAATCCCAACCAAGAGACCCAGTACTTC. Amino acids: CASSEAGPLADNPNQETQYF. The complete variable domain, with remaining parts taken from reference TRBV2 and TRBJ2-5, reads EPEVTQTPSHQVTQMGQEVILRCVPISNHLYFYWYRQILGQKVEFLVSFYNNEISEKSEIFDDQFSVERPDGSNFTLKIRSTKLEDSAMYFCASSEAGPLADNPNQETQYFGPGTRLLVL.

This chain uses TRBV5-6 with TRBJ2-5; the match to TRBD2 covers 10 bases. Germline-derived CDR1 and CDR2 are SGHDT and YYEEEE. This CDR3 is 16 amino acids long. V lost 2 bases, J lost 5 bases, and 9 bases stayed unmatched. The CDR3 loop reads CASSLYLAGARETQYF. Here the CDR3 DNA reads TGTGCCAGCAGCTTATATCTAGCGGGGGCCAGGGAGACCCAGTACTTC.

The chain carries TRBV7-2 and TRBJ2-2; TRBD2 matches at 10 bases. Per the germline V gene, CDR1 is SGHTA and CDR2 is FQGNSA. This CDR3 is built from 17 residues. V was pared by 5 bases and J by 7 bases, with 13 bases of the junction left unmatched. In nucleotides, the CDR3 is TGTGCCAGCAGCCCCCAGAGCGGGAGGGCCTACGGCGGGGAGCTGTTTTTT. Translated: CASSPQSGRAYGGELFF.

The gene calls are TRBV19 and TRBJ2-7; D is perhaps TRBD2 (6 bases). With 5 bases removed from V and 6 bases from J, the gap between germline ends came to 17 bases. CDR1 is LNHDA and CDR2 is SQIVND in the germline V gene (reference sequence). The CDR3 runs 14 residues. CDR3 coding DNA: TGTGCCAGTAGTCCCGGGACTCTTATGAGCGAGCAGTACTTC. This translates into CASSPGTLMSEQYF.

The chain couples TRBV6-5 to TRBJ1-1, with D perhaps matching TRBD1 (5 bases). The germline V gene encodes CDR1 MNHEY and CDR2 SVGAGI. V was clipped by 6 bases and J by 3 bases, with 11 bases between them. The CDR3 contains 13 residues. CDR3 loop: CASRTASHTEAFF. For the CDR3, the DNA is TGTGCCAGCAGGACAGCGAGCCACACTGAAGCTTTCTTT.

V is TRBV5-8 and J is TRBJ2-3; D is uncertain. Germline values: CDR1 SGHTS, CDR2 YDEGEE. V lost 1 base and J 0 bases, leaving 12 bases between the germline ends. The CDR3 extends over 16 amino acids. The chain's CDR3 is CASSLSTESSTDTQYF. CDR3 DNA sequence: TGTGCCAGCAGCTTGTCTACCGAATCTAGCACAGATACGCAGTATTTT.

The chain recombines TRBV6-6 with TRBJ2-5, with D hard to call. This CDR3 is 13 amino acids long. CDR1 is MNHNY and CDR2 is SVGAGI in the germline V gene (reference sequence). The V end lost 2 bases, the J end lost 1 base, and 5 bases lay between the germline ends. CDR3 sequence reads: CASSYRVQETQYF. The DNA for the CDR3 is TGTGCCAGCAGTTACCGGGTCCAAGAGACCCAGTACTTC.

This chain links TRBV7-9 with TRBJ2-1, with D possibly matching TRBD1 (5 bases). Trimming stripped 2 bases from V and 6 bases from J, with 11 bases between. Germline V lookup: CDR1 SEHNR, CDR2 FQNEAQ (reference sequence). The CDR3 has 14 amino acids. In nucleotides, the CDR3 is TGTGCCAGCAGCTTACAGGGAAGGAGCAATGAGCAGTTCTTC. Its translation: CASSLQGRSNEQFF. Looking up the rest from reference TRBV7-9 and TRBJ2-1 gives the full variable domain: DTGVSQNPRHKITKRGQNVTFRCDPISEHNRLYWYRQTLGQGPEFLTYFQNEAQLEKSRLLSDRFSAERPKGSFSTLEIQRTEQGDSAMYLCASSLQGRSNEQFFGPGTRLTVL.

Note on this clone: One end of the junction is discordant with germline, which a read error may explain. The genes are TRBV7-9 and TRBJ1-4; no definite D call. In germline, CDR1 is SEHNR, CDR2 FQNEAQ (reference sequence). The CDR3 extends over 14 amino acids. The CDR3, as DNA: TGTTCCAGCAGCTTAGAACTGACTCCTGGGAAACTGTTTTTT. Translation: CSSSLELTPGKLFF. Full variable domain (outside the CDR3, taken from reference TRBV7-9 and TRBJ1-4): DTGVSQNPRHKITKRGQNVTFRCDPISEHNRLYWYRQTLGQGPEFLTYFQNEAQLEKSRLLSDRFSAERPKGSFSTLEIQRTEQGDSAMYLCSSSLELTPGKLFFGSGTQLSVL.

The count of this clone is one. CDR3 residues: CARTRGTGVLADTQYF. The DNA for the CDR3 is TGCGCCAGAACCAGAGGCACGGGAGTTTTGGCAGATACGCAGTATTTT. The chain is built from TRBV5-1 and TRBJ2-3; possibly TRBD2 for D (6 bases). The CDR3 runs to 16 residues. V was clipped by 8 bases and J by 4 bases, with 23 bases between them. In germline, CDR1 is SGHRS, CDR2 YFSETQ.

A single count supports this clone. The chain carries TRBV19 and TRBJ1-5; D uncertain. This CDR3 is 15 amino acids long. Germline values: CDR1 LNHDA, CDR2 SQIVND (reference sequence). Trimming pared 9 bases from V and 1 base from J, leaving 16 bases between. CDR3 amino acids: CASEPATASNQPQHF. CDR3 coding DNA: TGTGCCAGCGAACCGGCCACAGCAAGCAATCAGCCCCAGCATTTT.

The chain is built from TRBV18 and TRBJ2-3; 8 bases align to TRBD2. V lost 3 bases to trimming and J lost 6 bases; unmatched junction nucleotides: 8. Germline assignment: CDR1 KGHSH and CDR2 LQKENI. The CDR3 spans 15 residues. CDR3 sequence reads: CASSPPSGSGDTQYF. The CDR3 DNA sequence: TGTGCCAGCTCACCCCCCAGCGGGAGTGGCGATACGCAGTATTTT.

This chain joins TRBV10-3 and TRBJ2-3; weak D call: TRBD2 (6 bases). Trimming shortened V by 3 bases and J by 3 bases, and 10 bases separated the two germline ends. CDR1 and CDR2 (germline): ENHRY, SYGVKD. The CDR3 is 14 amino acids. The CDR3 region is CAISDGGETDTQYF. CDR3 sequence (DNA): TGTGCCATCAGTGACGGCGGGGAAACAGATACGCAGTATTTT.

The chain recombines TRBV28 with TRBJ2-5; the D gene is possibly TRBD1 (6 bases). The germline gives CDR1 MDHEN, CDR2 SYDVKM. This CDR3 comprises 13 residues. The V and J ends lost 2 bases and 5 bases respectively, with 9 bases between them. The CDR3 DNA is TGTGCCAGCAGTTTAAACAGGGTTGAGACCCAGTACTTC. Protein sequence: CASSLNRVETQYF.

The chain carries TRBV7-9 and TRBJ1-1; D unclear. CDR3 size: 13 residues. Trimming took off 7 bases at V and 1 base at J, with 10 bases between the two ends. Germline V gene sequence: CDR1 SEHNR, CDR2 FQNEAQ (reference sequence). DNA for the CDR3: TGTGCCAGCAAAGGATCAGGGAACACTGAAGCTTTCTTT. The encoded protein is CASKGSGNTEAFF.